These 22 T cell receptor beta chains came from one sample sequenced in a study of blood T cell repertoires in COVID-19. The method was immunoSEQ multiplex PCR; TCRdb's version includes in-frame clones alone and lacks a portion of them. The sample has about 180,000 clones; roughly 85% are singletons. The sequenced sample consisted of peripheral blood. These receptors were taken from a woman between 45 and 65 years old with COVID-19, enrolled during active disease.

The rearrangement uses TRBV11-3 and TRBJ2-7, with D possibly TRBD2 on 5 matching bases. The CDR3 spans 15 residues. CDR1 SGHNT and CDR2 YENEEA come from the germline V gene. V shed 5 bases and J shed 4 bases, with 18 bases lying between them. The chain's CDR3 is CASSRLSSTPYEQYF. Here the CDR3 DNA reads TGTGCCAGCAGCCGACTATCCTCGACCCCTTACGAGCAGTACTTC.

The rearrangement links TRBV2 to TRBJ2-7; TRBD2 aligns across 9 bases. The V segment lost 7 bases and the J segment 6 bases; nucleotides outside the gene matches: 10. The CDR3 has 14 amino acids. In germline, CDR1 is SNHLY, CDR2 FYNNEI. The CDR3 nucleotides are TGTGCCAGCATAACTCAGCGGGGGGCGGGCGAGCAGTACTTC. Encoded protein: CASITQRGAGEQYF.

This chain's CDR3 is CASSFEMRQAFF. The CDR3 nucleotides are TGTGCCAGCAGTTTCGAAATGCGGCAAGCTTTCTTT. V and J are TRBV28 and TRBJ1-1; D unresolved. The CDR3 loop spans 12 amino acids. V was cut by 3 bases and J by 9 bases, with 11 bases left in between. Germline loops: CDR1 MDHEN, CDR2 SYDVKM.

The chain uses TRBV12-3 or TRBV12-4 and TRBJ1-4; TRBD1 agrees at 7 bases. With 6 bases clipped from V and 7 bases from J, the junction kept 5 bases outside the gene matches. The CDR3 contains 13 residues. CDR3 amino acids: CASSRQGAEKLFF. For the CDR3, the DNA is TGTGCCAGCAGCCGACAGGGAGCTGAAAAACTGTTTTTT.

The V gene is TRBV10-2, the J gene TRBJ1-5, with TRBD1 matching 11 bases. This CDR3 has 15 residues. Germline V gene sequence: CDR1 WSHSY, CDR2 SAAADI. The junction had 7 bases not matched to a gene; V was cut back by 6 bases and J by 6 bases. CDR3 nucleotide sequence: TGCGCCAGCAGCGCGGACAGGGGGCAACTTCAGCCCCAGCATTTT. Its translation is CASSADRGQLQPQHF.

This chain links TRBV19 with TRBJ1-4, with D possibly matching TRBD1 (5 bases). Germline V gives CDR1 LNHDA, CDR2 SQIVND (reference sequence). V dropped 2 bases and J dropped 4 bases, with 8 bases sitting between them. The CDR3 has 14 residues. CDR3 in DNA: TGTGCCAGTAGTATACAGGGTGGTAATGAAAAACTGTTTTTT. Translated, it gives CASSIQGGNEKLFF.

The J gene is TRBJ1-4, the V gene TRBV6-6; 7 nucleotides agree with TRBD1. CDR3 size: 15 residues. Germline V gene sequence: CDR1 MNHNY, CDR2 SVGAGI (reference sequence). Unmatched junction bases numbered 6, after V lost 0 bases and J lost 8 bases. In DNA form, the CDR3 reads TGTGCCAGCAGTTACTCGACGGACAGGCGAGAAAAACTGTTTTTT. Residues: CASSYSTDRREKLFF.

The rearrangement links TRBV6-2 or TRBV6-3 to TRBJ1-5, with D uncertain. The CDR3 is made up of 15 amino acids. Per germline, CDR1 MNHEY and CDR2 SVGEGT. The V end was cut by 2 bases, the J end by 3 bases, with 11 bases between. The DNA for the CDR3 is TGTGCCAGCAGTTACATGGCACCCACCAATCAGCCCCAGCATTTT. It encodes CASSYMAPTNQPQHF.

The CDR3 sequence: CASGFQGRQGPYF. The CDR3 coding sequence is TGTGCTAGTGGTTTCCAAGGACGGCAGGGCCCGTACTTC. V is TRBV12-5 and J is TRBJ2-5; a possible D gene is TRBD1 (5 bases). Per germline, CDR1 LGHNT and CDR2 FRNRAP. Trimming removed 3 bases from V and 13 bases from J, with 18 bases in between. The CDR3 spans 13 residues.

The J gene is TRBJ2-1, the V gene TRBV27; D remains unclear. V lost 8 bases and J lost 0, with 8 bases in between. The CDR3 is 13 amino acids. Germline values: CDR1 MNHEY, CDR2 SMNVEV (reference sequence). The CDR3 is CASGGDSYNEQFF. CDR3 DNA sequence: TGTGCCAGCGGCGGCGACTCCTACAATGAGCAGTTCTTC.

Here the CDR3 reads CASSFRQGESIRNGYTF. CDR3 in DNA: TGTGCCAGCAGTTTCAGACAGGGGGAGTCTATAAGAAACGGCTACACCTTC. The chain is built from TRBV27 and TRBJ1-2, with 9 nucleotides matching TRBD1. The CDR3 spans 17 residues. J gave up 8 bases and V 3 bases, and 16 bases lay outside the gene matches. The germline V gene encodes CDR1 MNHEY and CDR2 SMNVEV (reference sequence).

On this clone: A much larger clone lies a single base off, so this may be a read error. The sample has other DNA sequences that encode this CDR3 too. The chain has TRBV11-2 and TRBJ1-1; TRBD1 matches 8 bases. The CDR3 consists of 14 residues. The germline V gene has CDR1 SGHAT and CDR2 FQNNGV. J gave up 1 base and V 5 bases, and 3 bases lay outside the gene matches. In DNA, the CDR3 is TGTGCCAGCAGCGCCGGACAGGGGAACACTGAAGCTTTCTTT. Protein product: CASSAGQGNTEAFF.

The rearrangement uses TRBV28 and TRBJ1-1; D uncertain. Germline V gives CDR1 MDHEN, CDR2 SYDVKM. Trimming stripped 4 bases from V and 6 bases from J, with 15 bases between. There are 14 residues in the CDR3. The CDR3 DNA sequence: TGTGCCAGCAGTTCCCGGGTTAGGCGCGCTGAAGCTTTCTTT. Residues: CASSSRVRRAEAFF.

The V gene is TRBV11-2, the J gene TRBJ1-1; 9 bases map to TRBD1. The CDR3 spans 15 residues. CDR1 and CDR2 (germline): SGHAT, FQNNGV. The V gene end was trimmed by 0 bases and the J gene end by 4 bases; junction bases not matched to a gene: 3. The CDR3 spells CASSLEGTGSTEAFF. Here the CDR3 DNA reads TGTGCCAGCAGCTTAGAAGGGACAGGGTCCACTGAAGCTTTCTTT.

This clone has just one count. This rearrangement joins TRBV9 to TRBJ1-2; maybe TRBD1 (6 bases). The germline V gene has CDR1 SGDLS and CDR2 YYNGEE. The CDR3 has 14 residues. The germline V and J ends were trimmed by 4 bases and 1 base, with 11 bases remaining between them. In DNA, the CDR3 is TGTGCCAGCAGCCGGGACACTTTTAACTATGGCTACACCTTC. Translating gives CASSRDTFNYGYTF.

This clone was found a few times. The rearrangement uses TRBV6-6 and TRBJ2-5; perhaps TRBD1 as D (7 bases). The CDR3 is 17 amino acids. The V gene's germline CDR1 is MNHNY and CDR2 SVGAGI (reference sequence). The V end was cut by 5 bases, the J end by 4 bases, with 23 bases between. The CDR3, as DNA: TGTGCCAGCAGTCAACACGGCGCGACAGGGACTCTAGAGACCCAGTACTTC. Protein: CASSQHGATGTLETQYF.

The chain couples TRBV30 to TRBJ1-6; perhaps TRBD1 as D (6 bases). This CDR3 has 13 amino acids. CDR1 and CDR2 (germline): GTSNPN, SVGIG (reference sequence). Trimming removed 1 base at V and 8 bases at J, with 9 bases between. The CDR3 here is CAWSAAGDSPLHF. Here the CDR3 DNA reads TGTGCCTGGAGTGCCGCAGGGGATTCACCCCTCCACTTT.

This chain joins TRBV7-3 and TRBJ2-4, with D possibly being TRBD2 (5 bases). CDR1 is SGHTA, CDR2 FQGTGA, per germline. V was shortened by 2 bases and J by 9 bases, with 11 bases between the two germline ends. The CDR3 is 13 amino acids. CDR3 protein: CASSLQDSSIQYF. CDR3 coding DNA: TGTGCCAGCAGCTTACAGGACTCGAGCATTCAGTACTTC. The complete variable domain, with remaining parts taken from reference TRBV7-3 and TRBJ2-4, reads GAGVSQTPSNKVTEKGKYVELRCDPISGHTALYWYRQSLGQGPEFLIYFQGTGAADDSGLPNDRFFAVRPEGSVSTLKIQRTERGDSAVYLCASSLQDSSIQYFGAGTRLSVL.

The genes are TRBV4-1 and TRBJ1-2; maybe TRBD1 (5 bases). The CDR3 is made up of 15 amino acids. Trimming pared 3 bases from V and 0 bases from J, leaving 11 bases between. Germline V gene data show CDR1 as MGHRA and CDR2 as YSYEKL. The CDR3 reads CASSQAQESNYGYTF. CDR3 DNA: TGCGCCAGCAGCCAGGCACAGGAGTCTAACTATGGCTACACCTTC.

The rearrangement links TRBV30 to TRBJ1-1, with 7 bases fitting TRBD1. Germline values: CDR1 GTSNPN, CDR2 SVGIG (reference sequence). This CDR3 spans 17 amino acids. V lost 2 bases, J lost 0 bases, and 12 bases stayed unmatched. The CDR3 region is CAWSREGTRGMNTEAFF. For the CDR3, the DNA is TGTGCCTGGAGTCGAGAAGGTACCAGGGGGATGAACACTGAAGCTTTCTTT.

This chain connects TRBV5-1 to TRBJ1-1; 7 positions agree with TRBD1. After removal of 4 bases from V and 0 bases from J, the junction contained 6 bases not matched to a gene. The length of the CDR3 is 15 residues. CDR1 and CDR2 from the germline V gene are SGHRS and YFSETQ. The CDR3 protein is CASSPLGQLNTEAFF. The CDR3 DNA reads TGCGCCAGCAGCCCCCTGGGACAGCTGAACACTGAAGCTTTCTTT.

This clone occurred once. The V call is TRBV30, the J call TRBJ2-6, with 12 bases matching TRBD1. The germline gives CDR1 GTSNPN, CDR2 SVGIG (reference sequence). There are 18 residues in the CDR3. The V and J ends lost 3 bases and 4 bases, in that order; junction bases with no gene match: 10. CDR3 residues: CAWSPPGQGAIGANVLTF. In DNA form, the CDR3 reads TGTGCCTGGAGCCCTCCGGGACAGGGGGCGATCGGGGCCAACGTCCTGACTTTC.